The 4 T cell receptor beta chains presented below share a single source sample, sequenced in a study of OX40 agonist ivuxolimab in advanced cancers. The receptor library was made with the immunoSEQ multiplex PCR assay. TCRdb took over this immuneACCESS table, retaining in-frame rearrangements with V and J assigned. Such tables are incomplete; in checked studies, under half of the missing clones stem from an unresolved V gene, and the remainder is unexplained. The sample yields approximately 72,000 clones; 84% were counted once. Clones ranked in the top ten supply around 0.78% of the sample. This material consisted of CD4+ or CD8+ T cells sorted from blood, taken in a trial of the OX40 agonist ivuxolimab. The receptor source for this set is an adult with an advanced solid tumor such as melanoma, head and neck, liver or kidney cancer.

The chain couples TRBV2 to TRBJ1-5; D is possibly TRBD1 (5 bases). This CDR3 is 13 amino acids long. Germline V CDR1 and CDR2: SNHLY, FYNNEI. Trimming removed 7 bases at V and 7 bases at J, with 14 bases between. CDR3 sequence: CASKRLGDQPQHF. For the CDR3, the DNA is TGTGCCAGCAAAAGGTTAGGGGACCAGCCCCAGCATTTT. Looking up the rest from reference TRBV2 and TRBJ1-5 gives the full variable domain: EPEVTQTPSHQVTQMGQEVILRCVPISNHLYFYWYRQILGQKVEFLVSFYNNEISEKSEIFDDQFSVERPDGSNFTLKIRSTKLEDSAMYFCASKRLGDQPQHFGDGTRLSIL.

This chain joins TRBV6-1 and TRBJ1-1, with no clear D. The length of the CDR3 is 13 residues. CDR1 is MNHNS, CDR2 SASEGT, per germline. Trimming took 10 bases from V and 5 from J, leaving 17 bases between them. In nucleotides, the CDR3 is TGTGCCATTTCATCCCAGAAGGGAACTGAAGCTTTCTTT. Translating it yields CAISSQKGTEAFF.

The CDR3 region is CASGQGRGINYGYTF. CDR3 bases: TGTGCCAGCGGACAGGGGCGCGGAATTAACTATGGCTACACCTTC. The chain recombines TRBV6-5 with TRBJ1-2; 9 bases agree with TRBD1. This CDR3 spans 15 amino acids. Per germline, CDR1 MNHEY and CDR2 SVGAGI. The J segment lost 1 base and the V segment lost 8 bases, leaving 8 bases of the junction unmatched.

The chain links TRBV28 to TRBJ2-7; 10 positions agree with TRBD2. The CDR3 spans 14 residues. With 6 bases clipped from V and 5 bases from J, the junction kept 7 bases outside the gene matches. Germline V CDR1 and CDR2: MDHEN, SYDVKM. The chain's CDR3 is CASSQTSGRNEQYF. The CDR3 DNA sequence: TGTGCCAGCAGCCAGACTAGCGGGCGGAACGAGCAGTACTTC.